This T cell receptor (beta chain) comes out of a study of blood T cell repertoires in COVID-19. V was cut by 5 bases and J by 1 base, with 12 bases left in between. Germline V gene data show CDR1 as SEHNR and CDR2 as FQNEAQ (reference sequence). CDR3 length: 16 amino acids. In the original analysis: Using reference gene primer amplification, nucleated cell counts were estimated. The data were produced by immunoSEQ multiplex PCR, yet TCRdb's version contains in-frame clones alone and is incomplete. The V and J calls and clone size are taken from that table; D and trimming were inferred from the DNA. The sample carries under 250,000 clones, roughly 80% recorded once.

The source is a woman between 50 and 59 years old who had been exposed to COVID-19. The V and J genes are TRBV7-9 and TRBJ1-6, with a possible D match to TRBD1 (6 bases). The material sequenced was PBMCs or T cells enriched from blood (not recorded which). DNA for the CDR3: TGTGCCAGCAGCGCATTTGGACAGTCCTATAATTCACCCCTCCACTTT. Translation gives CASSAFGQSYNSPLHF.